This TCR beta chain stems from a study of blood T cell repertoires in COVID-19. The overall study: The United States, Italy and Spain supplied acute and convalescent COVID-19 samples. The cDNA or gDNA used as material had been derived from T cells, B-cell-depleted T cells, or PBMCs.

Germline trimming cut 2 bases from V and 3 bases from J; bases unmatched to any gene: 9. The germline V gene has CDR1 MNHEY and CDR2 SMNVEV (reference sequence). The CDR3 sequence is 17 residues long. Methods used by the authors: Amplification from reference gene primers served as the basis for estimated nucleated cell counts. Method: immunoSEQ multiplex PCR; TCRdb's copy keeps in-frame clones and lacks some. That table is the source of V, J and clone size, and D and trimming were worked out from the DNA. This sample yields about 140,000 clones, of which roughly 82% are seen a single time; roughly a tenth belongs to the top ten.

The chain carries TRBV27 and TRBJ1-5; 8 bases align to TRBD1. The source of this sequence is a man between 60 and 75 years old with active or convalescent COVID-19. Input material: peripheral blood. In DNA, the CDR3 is TGTGCCAGCAGTTTAGGGTACCAGGGGGCAAACAATCAGCCCCAGCATTTT. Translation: CASSLGYQGANNQPQHF.